The 27 T cell receptor beta chains listed next were all sequenced from one sample in a study of blood T cell repertoires in COVID-19. Libraries were prepared by immunoSEQ multiplex PCR; TCRdb keeps only in-frame clonotypes and omits some of them. The sample carries over 150,000 clones, about 88% recorded once. Material: peripheral blood. These TCRs come from a man in his forties with acute or convalescent COVID-19.

The chain joins TRBV2 to TRBJ2-3; D not resolved. Germline CDR1 is SNHLY and CDR2 is FYNNEI. The CDR3 is made up of 13 amino acids. V lost 7 bases and J 6 bases, leaving 14 bases between the germline ends. CDR3 region: CASNLQVTDTQYF. The CDR3 DNA reads TGTGCCAGCAATCTCCAGGTTACCGATACGCAGTATTTT. Combining the CDR3 with reference TRBV2 and TRBJ2-3 gives the whole variable domain EPEVTQTPSHQVTQMGQEVILRCVPISNHLYFYWYRQILGQKVEFLVSFYNNEISEKSEIFDDQFSVERPDGSNFTLKIRSTKLEDSAMYFCASNLQVTDTQYFGPGTRLTVL.

CDR3 nucleotides: TGTGCCAGCAGCGTAAGAGGTTCAGATACGCAGTATTTT. It is translated as CASSVRGSDTQYF. V usage is TRBV9 and J usage is TRBJ2-3, with D unclear. The CDR3 is 13 amino acids. Germline V gives CDR1 SGDLS, CDR2 YYNGEE. Deletions cut 1 base from V and 4 bases from J, with 7 bases between.

The V gene is TRBV12-5, the J gene TRBJ2-7; 8 nucleotides agree with TRBD1. The germline V gene encodes CDR1 LGHNT and CDR2 FRNRAP. The ends lost 6 bases at V and 6 bases at J; junction bases unmatched: 10. This CDR3 is 14 amino acids long. The CDR3 sequence: CASGKTGGLAEQYF. CDR3 DNA: TGTGCTAGTGGAAAAACAGGGGGGCTGGCCGAGCAGTACTTC.

The rearrangement uses TRBV7-9 and TRBJ2-7; D may be TRBD1 (6 bases). V lost 2 bases to trimming and J lost 7 bases, with 15 bases between them. Looked up from germline, CDR1 is SEHNR and CDR2 is FQNEAQ (reference sequence). The CDR3 sequence is 14 residues long. CDR3 coding DNA: TGTGCCAGCAGCTTAACCGGACAGTATTCTGAGCAGTACTTC. It translates to CASSLTGQYSEQYF. Supplemented by reference TRBV7-9 and TRBJ2-7, the full variable domain reads DTGVSQNPRHKITKRGQNVTFRCDPISEHNRLYWYRQTLGQGPEFLTYFQNEAQLEKSRLLSDRFSAERPKGSFSTLEIQRTEQGDSAMYLCASSLTGQYSEQYFGPGTRLTVT.

This chain links TRBV6-5 with TRBJ2-3, with 12 nucleotides matching TRBD2. CDR1 MNHEY and CDR2 SVGAGI come from the germline V gene. This CDR3 comprises 15 residues. After removal of 7 bases from V and 10 bases from J, the junction contained 12 bases not matched to a gene. In DNA, the CDR3 is TGTGCCAGCACCTCCCCCTGGACTAGCGGGGTTGCGCAGTATTTT. It is translated as CASTSPWTSGVAQYF.

This clone has a single count. The chain uses TRBV7-9 and TRBJ1-5; TRBD1 might be the D (6 bases). The CDR3 totals 14 residues. V shed 4 bases and J shed 4 bases, with 11 bases lying between them. Germline loops: CDR1 SEHNR, CDR2 FQNEAQ (reference sequence). CDR3 in amino acids: CASSSDSSNQPQHF. The CDR3 DNA reads TGTGCCAGCAGCTCGGACAGCTCGAATCAGCCCCAGCATTTT.

This clone was picked up one time. Other DNA sequences within the sample encode an identical CDR3. The rearrangement uses TRBV5-1 and TRBJ2-6, with 7 bases lining up with TRBD1. Losses at the gene ends were 3 bases for V and 2 bases for J; bases not matched to a gene: 2. This CDR3 spans 15 amino acids. Germline CDR1 and CDR2: SGHRS and YFSETQ. The CDR3 loop is CASSWTGTGANVLTF. Here the CDR3 DNA reads TGCGCCAGCAGCTGGACAGGAACTGGGGCCAACGTCCTGACTTTC.

The chain carries TRBV19 and TRBJ2-3; 7 bases are a match to TRBD1. With 6 bases clipped from V and 6 bases from J, the junction kept 9 bases outside the gene matches. Germline CDR1 is LNHDA and CDR2 is SQIVND (reference sequence). The length of the CDR3 is 14 residues. CDR3 DNA sequence: TGTGCCAGTAGCTCGGACAGGCTTAAGGATACGCAGTATTTT. Protein: CASSSDRLKDTQYF.

The chain employs TRBV3-1 (or the pseudogene TRBV3-2) and TRBJ1-1, with a possible D match to TRBD1 (5 bases). Germline V gene lookup returns CDR1 LGHDT and CDR2 YNNKEL (reference sequence). The CDR3 runs 13 residues. Trimming removed 3 bases at V and 6 bases at J, with 11 bases between. The CDR3 spells CASSQQIQAEAFF. The CDR3 region has the DNA TGTGCCAGCAGCCAGCAAATACAGGCTGAAGCTTTCTTT.

The CDR3 DNA reads TGTGCCAGCAGGACCCAGGCCACCACAGATACGCAGTATTTT. Translation gives CASRTQATTDTQYF. The chain is built from TRBV6-5 and TRBJ2-3, with D unresolved. Germline assignment: CDR1 MNHEY and CDR2 SVGAGI. The V end lost 6 bases, the J end lost 2 bases, and 12 bases lay between the germline ends. This CDR3 spans 14 amino acids.

V is TRBV25-1 and J is TRBJ2-7, with D hard to call. The CDR3 extends over 15 amino acids. The ends were cut back, 1 base at V and 9 bases at J, with 19 bases in the middle. CDR1 MGHDK and CDR2 SYGVNS come from the germline V gene. CDR3 sequence reads: CASSEWVTSQTGQYF. CDR3 nucleotide sequence: TGTGCCAGCAGTGAATGGGTGACGTCGCAGACGGGGCAGTACTTC.

This clone was picked up one time. This chain uses TRBV5-1 with TRBJ2-7; D is possibly TRBD1 (6 bases). The CDR3 is 13 residues long. V was cut by 4 bases and J by 3 bases, with 11 bases left in between. CDR1 SGHRS and CDR2 YFSETQ come from the germline V gene. CDR3 nucleotide sequence: TGCGCCAGCAGCCCGACAGGAAACTACGAGCAGTACTTC. Encoded protein: CASSPTGNYEQYF.

The rearrangement uses TRBV7-3 and TRBJ2-6; weak D call: TRBD1 (6 bases). V lost 2 bases and J lost 4, with 15 bases in between. The CDR3 has 17 amino acids. The germline CDR1 and CDR2 sequences are SGHTA and FQGTGA. The CDR3 sequence: CASSLSGTTSGANVLTF. The CDR3 nucleotides read TGTGCCAGCAGCTTATCCGGGACAACCTCAGGGGCCAACGTCCTGACTTTC.

The rearrangement links TRBV6-5 to TRBJ1-1; a weak D match, TRBD1 (6 bases). The CDR3 totals 12 residues. V lost 7 bases and J 10 bases, leaving 16 bases between the germline ends. Germline V gene data show CDR1 as MNHEY and CDR2 as SVGAGI. CDR3 sequence: CASNPQTGRAFF. The CDR3 region has the DNA TGTGCCAGCAACCCCCAAACAGGGCGAGCTTTCTTT.

The rearrangement joins TRBV2 to TRBJ2-7; 8 bases map to TRBD1. CDR1 is SNHLY and CDR2 is FYNNEI in the germline V gene. Trimming took 8 bases from V and 6 from J; bases not matched to a gene: 12. The CDR3 spans 14 residues. The CDR3 spells CASGRPGQVAEQYF. The DNA for the CDR3 is TGTGCCAGCGGACGACCGGGACAGGTGGCCGAGCAGTACTTC.

This clone was observed a single time. V usage is TRBV7-9 and J usage is TRBJ2-2; D is perhaps TRBD1 (6 bases). Germline V CDR1 and CDR2: SEHNR, FQNEAQ (reference sequence). This CDR3 is built from 16 residues. The V end lost 5 bases, the J end lost 7 bases, and 20 bases lay between the germline ends. The DNA of the CDR3 is TGTGCCAGCAGCCCCGCTCTGAACAGGGATGACGGGGAGCTGTTTTTT. Translated: CASSPALNRDDGELFF.

This clone was seen a single time. The chain links TRBV27 to TRBJ2-7; 14 nucleotides line up with TRBD2. Germline V gives CDR1 MNHEY, CDR2 SMNVEV (reference sequence). The CDR3 loop spans 14 amino acids. Germline trimming cut 5 bases from V and 7 bases from J; bases unmatched to any gene: 4. The CDR3 DNA is TGTGCCAGCAGTGGGACTAGCGGGGGCAATGAGCAGTACTTC. This gives the protein CASSGTSGGNEQYF.

The chain links TRBV7-2 to TRBJ2-5; 8 bases map to TRBD2. In germline, CDR1 is SGHTA, CDR2 FQGNSA. Trimming cost V 2 bases and J 5 bases; bases outside gene matches: 4. This CDR3 is built from 14 residues. The CDR3 bases are TGTGCCAGCAGCTTATCGGGGGGGAGGGAGACCCAGTACTTC. It specifies CASSLSGGRETQYF.

In regard to this clone: Distinct nucleotide sequences in the sample also encode this CDR3. The chain couples TRBV5-1 to TRBJ1-2; D call uncertain. Germline V gene data show CDR1 as SGHRS and CDR2 as YFSETQ. CDR3 length: 13 residues. V lost 0 bases to trimming and J lost 2 bases, with 5 bases between them. The CDR3 protein is CASSLGENYGYTF. In DNA, the CDR3 is TGCGCCAGCAGCTTGGGGGAGAACTATGGCTACACCTTC.

This chain joins TRBV19 and TRBJ1-5, with D perhaps matching TRBD1 (5 bases). V shed 7 bases and J shed 11 bases, with 18 bases lying between them. This CDR3 is 13 amino acids long. Germline-derived CDR1 and CDR2 are LNHDA and SQIVND (reference sequence). The CDR3 protein is CASTGARGGAQHF. CDR3 DNA sequence: TGTGCCAGTACGGGAGCACGAGGAGGGGCCCAGCATTTT.

This chain uses TRBV18 with TRBJ2-7, with 8 bases fitting TRBD1. The V and J ends lost 3 bases and 4 bases, in that order; junction bases with no gene match: 5. The CDR3 contains 14 residues. Germline CDR1 reads KGHSH; CDR2 reads LQKENI. CDR3 protein: CASSPETGVYEQYF. CDR3 nucleotide sequence: TGTGCCAGCTCACCTGAGACAGGGGTTTACGAGCAGTACTTC. The variable domain in full, completed from reference TRBV18 and TRBJ2-7, reads NAGVMQNPRHLVRRRGQEARLRCSPMKGHSHVYWYRQLPEEGLKFMVYLQKENIIDESGMPKERFSAEFPKEGPSILRIQQVVRGDSAAYFCASSPETGVYEQYFGPGTRLTVT.

CDR3: CSASGAVTFTNQPQHF. DNA of the CDR3: TGCAGTGCCAGTGGGGCCGTTACCTTTACCAATCAGCCCCAGCATTTT. The J gene is TRBJ1-5, the V gene TRBV20-1; D perhaps matches TRBD1 (5 bases). Germline V gives CDR1 DFQATT, CDR2 SNEGSKA (reference sequence). The CDR3 sequence is 16 residues long. V was pared by 6 bases and J by 3 bases, with 21 bases between.

In nucleotides, the CDR3 is TGTGCCAGTAGTATTTCGAGTATTGCAGATACGCAGTATTTT. It codes for CASSISSIADTQYF. J is TRBJ2-3 and V is TRBV19, with unresolved D. CDR3 size: 14 residues. V was shortened by 3 bases and J by 4 bases, with 11 bases between the two germline ends. CDR1 is LNHDA, CDR2 SQIVND, per germline (reference sequence).

This clone was counted once. CDR3 DNA: TGTGCCAGTAGTCCCCGCTGGGGACAGGGGGCTTCTGGGGAGCTGTTTTTT. The encoded protein is CASSPRWGQGASGELFF. The chain employs TRBV19 and TRBJ2-2; 12 bases are shared with TRBD1. Germline values: CDR1 LNHDA, CDR2 SQIVND (reference sequence). Germline trimming cut 5 bases from V and 8 bases from J; bases unmatched to any gene: 12. This CDR3 has 17 amino acids.

The table lists this clone with a count of one. This chain joins TRBV5-8 and TRBJ2-7, with TRBD1 identical over 10 bases. The CDR3 extends over 14 amino acids. CDR1 is SGHTS and CDR2 is YDEGEE in the germline V gene. V shed 7 bases and J 0 bases; nucleotides not matched to a gene: 4. CDR3 DNA: TGTGCCAGCCACAGGACAGGGGGCTCCTACGAGCAGTACTTC. Encoded protein: CASHRTGGSYEQYF. The variable domain in full, with the rest retrieved from reference TRBV5-8 and TRBJ2-7, is EAGVTQSPTHLIKTRGQQATLRCSPISGHTSVYWYQQALGLGLQFLLWYDEGEERNRGNFPPRFSGRQFPNYSSELNVNALELEDSALYLCASHRTGGSYEQYFGPGTRLTVT.

The V call is TRBV5-1, the J call TRBJ2-1, with D tentatively TRBD1 (6 bases). Germline V gene lookup returns CDR1 SGHRS and CDR2 YFSETQ. The CDR3 has 14 residues. V was cut by 6 bases and J by 8 bases, with 18 bases left in between. The CDR3 DNA reads TGCGCCAGCACAATTCGCGCAGGGGTGGATGAGCAGTTCTTC. Translation gives CASTIRAGVDEQFF. The entire variable domain, with the rest obtained from reference TRBV5-1 and TRBJ2-1, is as follows: KAGVTQTPRYLIKTRGQQVTLSCSPISGHRSVSWYQQTPGQGLQFLFEYFSETQRNKGNFPGRFSGRQFSNSRSEMNVSTLELGDSALYLCASTIRAGVDEQFFGPGTRLTVL.

V and J are TRBV25-1 and TRBJ1-2; TRBD1 aligns across 8 bases. The CDR3 runs 14 residues. CDR1 and CDR2 from the germline V gene are MGHDK and SYGVNS. V trimming: 5 bases; J trimming: 8 bases; junction bases outside the gene matches: 10. DNA of the CDR3: TGTGCCAGCAGTCCTCGACCGGACAGGGAAGGCTACACCTTC. Its translation: CASSPRPDREGYTF.